Described below is a single T cell receptor (beta chain) sequence and its context. Its antigen is as yet unknown. The data originate from a study of T cell responses to AZD1222 COVID-19 vaccine. Study-wide results and limits: Sampling that yielded the repertoires occurred only after the peak T cell response. Donors in the cohort were predominantly white British and more often female, and clonal diversity was possibly underestimated.

The CDR3 has 13 amino acids. V lost 1 base and J 5 bases, leaving 5 bases between the germline ends. CDR1 and CDR2 from the germline V gene are KGHSH and LQKENI. The data were produced by immunoSEQ multiplex PCR, yet TCRdb's version contains in-frame clones alone and is incomplete. There are 55,000 to 85,000 clones in the sample; roughly 84% occur only once, and roughly 9.8% lies in the top ten. The specimen was peripheral blood, collected on day 0 of AZD1222 vaccination. This TCR was recovered from an adult in good health. The J gene is TRBJ1-4, the V gene TRBV18; D uncertain. In DNA form, the CDR3 reads TGTGCCAGCTCACCACTAGGGAATGAAAAACTGTTTTTT. The encoded protein is CASSPLGNEKLFF.